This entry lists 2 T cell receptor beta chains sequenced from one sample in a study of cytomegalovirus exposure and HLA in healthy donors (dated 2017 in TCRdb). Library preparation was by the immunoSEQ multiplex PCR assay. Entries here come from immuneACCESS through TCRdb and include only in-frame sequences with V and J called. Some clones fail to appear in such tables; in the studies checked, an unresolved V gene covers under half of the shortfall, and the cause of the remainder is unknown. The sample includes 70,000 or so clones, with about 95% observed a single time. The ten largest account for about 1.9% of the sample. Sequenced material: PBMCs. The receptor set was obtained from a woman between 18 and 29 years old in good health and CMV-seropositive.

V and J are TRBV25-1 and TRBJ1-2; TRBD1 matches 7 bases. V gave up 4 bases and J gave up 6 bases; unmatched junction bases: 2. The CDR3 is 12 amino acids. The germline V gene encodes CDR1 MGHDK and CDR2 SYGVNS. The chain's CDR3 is CASSGGQDGYTF. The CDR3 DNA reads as TGTGCCAGCAGTGGAGGACAGGATGGCTACACCTTC.

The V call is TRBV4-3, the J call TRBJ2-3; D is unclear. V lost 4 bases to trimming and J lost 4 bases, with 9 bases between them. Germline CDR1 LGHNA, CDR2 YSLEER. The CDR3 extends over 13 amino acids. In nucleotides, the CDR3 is TGCGCCAGCAGCCCGCAAGTAGCAGATACGCAGTATTTT. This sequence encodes CASSPQVADTQYF.